What follows describes a single TCR beta chain. The antigen is not known. V lost 9 bases to trimming and J lost 5 bases, with 13 bases between them. The CDR3 has 13 amino acids. From germline, CDR1 is MDHEN and CDR2 SYDVKM. This entry is derived from a study of cytomegalovirus exposure and HLA in healthy donors. Overall study context: Most genotyped donors, 65% to 85% of about 400, had Caucasian-associated genetic ancestry.

Notes on the study in general: Earlier analysis looked at TCR beta V segments, and most were productive about 90% or about 30% of the time.

The PCR employed 60 Vbeta primers together with 13 Jbeta primers. Using immunoSEQ multiplex PCR, the repertoire was profiled, and TCRdb retains in-frame clones only, with some absent. The data contain approximately 130,000 clones, about 86% of them singletons. The sequenced material came from PBMCs. V is TRBV28 and J is TRBJ1-4, with D uncertain. This clonotype originated in a man aged 18 to 30 in good health and CMV-seronegative. CDR3 in amino acids: CASIDGGNEKLFF. The CDR3 DNA reads as TGTGCCAGTATAGACGGAGGCAATGAAAAACTGTTTTTT.